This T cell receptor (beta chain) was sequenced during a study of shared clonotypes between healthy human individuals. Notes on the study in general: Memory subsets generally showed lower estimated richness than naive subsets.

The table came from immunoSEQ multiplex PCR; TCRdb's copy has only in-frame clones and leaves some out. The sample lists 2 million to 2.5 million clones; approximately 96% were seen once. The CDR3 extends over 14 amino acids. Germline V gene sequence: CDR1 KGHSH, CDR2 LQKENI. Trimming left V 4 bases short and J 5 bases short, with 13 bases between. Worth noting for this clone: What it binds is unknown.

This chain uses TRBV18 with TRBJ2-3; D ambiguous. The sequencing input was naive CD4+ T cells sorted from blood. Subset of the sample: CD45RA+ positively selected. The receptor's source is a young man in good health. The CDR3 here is CASSLGDLVDTQYF. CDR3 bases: TGTGCCAGCTCACTTGGGGATCTGGTAGATACGCAGTATTTT.